Listed here are 5 T cell receptor beta chains from one sample, sequenced in a study of blood T cell repertoires in COVID-19. Here immunoSEQ multiplex PCR was the method, and the copy in TCRdb shows in-frame clones only, minus some. Of 50,000 to 70,000 clones listed, around nine tenths are singletons. Sequencing was done on a sample of peripheral blood. The origin of the receptors is an elderly woman with active COVID-19.

The rearrangement links TRBV19 to TRBJ2-3; weak D call: TRBD1 (7 bases). Trimming pared 7 bases from V and 6 bases from J, leaving 20 bases between. The CDR3 runs 15 residues. CDR1 and CDR2 from the germline V gene are LNHDA and SQIVND (reference sequence). CDR3 amino acids: CASTPDREDWDTQYF. CDR3 bases: TGTGCCAGTACCCCAGACAGGGAGGATTGGGATACGCAGTATTTT.

This rearrangement joins TRBV5-1 to TRBJ1-6, with D tentatively TRBD1 (5 bases). The CDR3 runs 16 residues. Trimming cost V 4 bases and J 8 bases, with 19 bases left between them. In germline, CDR1 is SGHRS, CDR2 YFSETQ. The chain's CDR3 is CASSTGDLLRDSPLHF. In nucleotides, the CDR3 is TGCGCCAGCAGCACGGGGGACCTCCTAAGGGATTCACCCCTCCACTTT.

The gene calls are TRBV6-2 or TRBV6-3 and TRBJ2-3; D perhaps matches TRBD1 (6 bases). The CDR3 consists of 16 residues. The V and J ends lost 5 bases and 0 bases respectively, with 15 bases between them. The germline V gene encodes CDR1 MNHEY and CDR2 SVGEGT. The CDR3: CASSPDSSASTDTQYF. CDR3 bases: TGTGCCAGCAGTCCGGACAGCTCCGCTAGCACAGATACGCAGTATTTT.

The rearrangement links TRBV2 to TRBJ2-3, with 7 nucleotides matching TRBD2. Germline V gives CDR1 SNHLY, CDR2 FYNNEI. V lost 7 bases and J lost 6; bases outside the gene matches: 16. This CDR3 has 16 residues. The DNA for the CDR3 is TGTGCCAGCACCCCCAGCGTGAGCGGGAAAGTGGATACGCAGTATTTT. As protein: CASTPSVSGKVDTQYF.

The chain uses TRBV27 and TRBJ2-7, with unresolved D. Trimming pared 7 bases from V and 5 bases from J, leaving 9 bases between. The CDR3 totals 11 residues. Germline V lookup: CDR1 MNHEY, CDR2 SMNVEV (reference sequence). CDR3 DNA: TGTGCCAGCATTCCCACTGACGAGCAGTACTTC. Residues: CASIPTDEQYF.